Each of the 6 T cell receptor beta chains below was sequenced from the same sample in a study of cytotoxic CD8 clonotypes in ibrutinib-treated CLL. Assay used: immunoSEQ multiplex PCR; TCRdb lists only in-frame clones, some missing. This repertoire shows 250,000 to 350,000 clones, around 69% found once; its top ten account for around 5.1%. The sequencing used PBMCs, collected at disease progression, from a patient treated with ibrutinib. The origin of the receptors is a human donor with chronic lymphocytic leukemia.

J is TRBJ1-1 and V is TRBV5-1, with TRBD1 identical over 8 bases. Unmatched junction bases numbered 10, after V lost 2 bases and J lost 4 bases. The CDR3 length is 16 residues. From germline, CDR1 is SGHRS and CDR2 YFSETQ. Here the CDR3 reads CASSFVPGGWGTEAFF. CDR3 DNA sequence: TGCGCCAGCAGCTTTGTCCCAGGGGGCTGGGGCACTGAAGCTTTCTTT.

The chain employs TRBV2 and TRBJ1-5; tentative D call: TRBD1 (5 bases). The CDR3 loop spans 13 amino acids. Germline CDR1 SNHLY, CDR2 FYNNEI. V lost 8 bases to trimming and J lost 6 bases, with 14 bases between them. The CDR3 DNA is TGTGCCAGCGCCTTGGGGCGAGGTCAGCCCCAGCATTTT. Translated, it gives CASALGRGQPQHF.

The CDR3 region has the DNA TGCGCCAGCAGCTTAGGGGACGGGGAGCTGTTTTTT. It is translated as CASSLGDGELFF. V gene TRBV5-1 combines with J gene TRBJ2-2; weak D call: TRBD1 (5 bases). Germline V lookup: CDR1 SGHRS, CDR2 YFSETQ. V lost 2 bases, J lost 7 bases, and 6 bases lay in between. The CDR3 has 12 residues.

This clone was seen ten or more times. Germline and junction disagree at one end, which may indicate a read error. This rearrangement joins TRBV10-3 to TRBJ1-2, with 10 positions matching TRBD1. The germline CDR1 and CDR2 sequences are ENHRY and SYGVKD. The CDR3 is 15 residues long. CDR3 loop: CANSRGTGVNYGYTF. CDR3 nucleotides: TGTGCCAACAGTCGGGGGACAGGGGTGAACTATGGCTACACCTTC.

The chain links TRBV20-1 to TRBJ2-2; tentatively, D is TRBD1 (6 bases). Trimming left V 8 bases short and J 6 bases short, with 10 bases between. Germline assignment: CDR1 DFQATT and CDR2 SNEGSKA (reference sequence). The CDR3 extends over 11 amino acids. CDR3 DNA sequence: TGCAGTACAGGGTCGGCCGGGGAGCTGTTTTTT. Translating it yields CSTGSAGELFF.

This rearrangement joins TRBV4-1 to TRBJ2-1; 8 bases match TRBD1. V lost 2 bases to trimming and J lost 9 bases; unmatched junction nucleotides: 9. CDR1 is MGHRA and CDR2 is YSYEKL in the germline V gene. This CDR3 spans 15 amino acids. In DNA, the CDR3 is TGCGCCAGCAGCCAATTGGACAGGGCCGACACTGAGCAGTTCTTC. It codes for CASSQLDRADTEQFF.